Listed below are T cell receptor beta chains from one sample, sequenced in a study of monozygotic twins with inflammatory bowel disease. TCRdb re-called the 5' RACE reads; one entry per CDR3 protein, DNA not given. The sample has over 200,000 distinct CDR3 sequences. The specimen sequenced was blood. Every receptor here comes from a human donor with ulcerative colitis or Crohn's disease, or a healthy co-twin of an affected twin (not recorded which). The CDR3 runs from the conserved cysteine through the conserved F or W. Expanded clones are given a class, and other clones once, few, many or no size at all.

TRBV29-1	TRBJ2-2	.	CSVPRGSSTGELFF
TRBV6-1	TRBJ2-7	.	CATKSAGGNYEQYF
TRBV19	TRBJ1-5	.	CASSPTSGEYSNQPQHF
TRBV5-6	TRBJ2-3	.	CASSLAPESTDTQYF
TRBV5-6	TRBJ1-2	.	CASSWRTAGYTF
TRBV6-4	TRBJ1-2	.	CASSDSGDPTGNYGYTF
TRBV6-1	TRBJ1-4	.	CASSRRGQGRTTNEKLFF
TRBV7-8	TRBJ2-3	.	CASSLAGRGVTDTQYF
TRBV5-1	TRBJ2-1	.	CASSLVPIGGIGEQFF
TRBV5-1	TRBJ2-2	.	CASSSGLAGRTGELFF
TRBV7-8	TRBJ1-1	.	CASSAWTLNMNTEAFF
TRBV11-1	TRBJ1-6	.	CASSSGGTGSFFYSPLHF
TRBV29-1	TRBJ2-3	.	CSVERLAEATDTQYF
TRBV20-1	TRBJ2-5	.	CSARDLASVQETQYF
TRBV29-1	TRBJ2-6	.	CSVAGGPGANVLTF
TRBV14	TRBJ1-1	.	CASSHSRGGETEAFF
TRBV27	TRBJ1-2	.	CASSLDFSMASTF
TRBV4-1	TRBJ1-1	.	CASSGRGTEVAYTEAFF
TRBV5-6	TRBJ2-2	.	CASSFPANTGELFF
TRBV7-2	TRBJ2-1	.	CASSTTGTELEQFF
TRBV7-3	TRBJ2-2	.	CASSPPTGELFF
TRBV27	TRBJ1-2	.	CASSLGVRYGYTF
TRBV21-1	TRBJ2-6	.	CASLETSSSGANVLTF
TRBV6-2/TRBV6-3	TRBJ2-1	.	CASSYSGQYNEQFF
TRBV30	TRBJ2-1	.	CAWRLRGSNEQFF
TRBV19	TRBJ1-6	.	CASSPQGGGSPLHF
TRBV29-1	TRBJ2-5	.	CSPRGLAEGDNGETQYF
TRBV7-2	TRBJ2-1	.	CASSPQGAQAGEQFF
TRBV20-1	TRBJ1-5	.	CSARSGISNQPQHF
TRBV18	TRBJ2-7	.	CASSPAGTSGTGYYEQYF
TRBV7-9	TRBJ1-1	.	CASSSGDVPTEAFF
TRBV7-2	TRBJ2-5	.	CASSPQGGKTQYF
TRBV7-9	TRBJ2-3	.	CASSFSPSTEQYF
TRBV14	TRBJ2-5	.	CASSQAAGGVTQYF
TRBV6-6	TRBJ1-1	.	CASSSRLMNTEAFF
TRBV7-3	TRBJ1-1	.	CASSLTSRGNTEAFF
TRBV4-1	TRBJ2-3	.	CASSQDSGDTQYF
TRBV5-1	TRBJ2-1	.	CASSLGGAYNEQFF
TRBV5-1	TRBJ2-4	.	CASSLSAGGQGNIQYF
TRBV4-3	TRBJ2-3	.	CASSQNAEHYMGDTQYF
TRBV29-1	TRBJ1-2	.	CSVVESPGNYGYTF
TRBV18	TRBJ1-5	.	CASSPGINQPQHF
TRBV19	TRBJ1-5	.	CASKETGGGNQPQHF
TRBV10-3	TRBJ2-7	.	CAISAGVAEQYF
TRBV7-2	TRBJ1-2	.	CASSSGRRGGYGYTF
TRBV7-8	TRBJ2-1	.	CASSSQAGPRHNEQFF
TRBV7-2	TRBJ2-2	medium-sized	CASSFGGGLGELFF
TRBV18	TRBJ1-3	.	CASSPLQGSGNTIYF
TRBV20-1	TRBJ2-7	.	CSANPGLAGGEQYF